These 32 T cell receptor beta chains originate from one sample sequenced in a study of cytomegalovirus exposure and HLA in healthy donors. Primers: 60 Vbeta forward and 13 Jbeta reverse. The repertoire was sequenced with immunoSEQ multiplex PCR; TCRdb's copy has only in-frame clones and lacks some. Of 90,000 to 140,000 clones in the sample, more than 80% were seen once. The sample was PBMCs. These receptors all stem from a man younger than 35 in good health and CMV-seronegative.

The CDR3 sequence is CASSRLGDTSGNTIYF. The CDR3 region has the DNA TGCGCCAGCAGCCGCCTCGGGGACACCTCTGGAAACACCATATATTTT. This chain uses TRBV4-1 with TRBJ1-3; D possibly corresponds to TRBD1 (6 bases). Germline CDR1 and CDR2: MGHRA and YSYEKL. Trimming pared 4 bases from V and 0 bases from J, leaving 13 bases between. The CDR3 runs 16 residues.

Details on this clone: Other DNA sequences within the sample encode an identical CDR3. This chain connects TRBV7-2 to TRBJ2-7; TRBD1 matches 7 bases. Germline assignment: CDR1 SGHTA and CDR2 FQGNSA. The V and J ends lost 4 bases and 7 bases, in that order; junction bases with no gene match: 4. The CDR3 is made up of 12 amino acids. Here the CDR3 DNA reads TGTGCCAGCAGCTCGACAGGGCGGGAGCAGTACTTC. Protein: CASSSTGREQYF.

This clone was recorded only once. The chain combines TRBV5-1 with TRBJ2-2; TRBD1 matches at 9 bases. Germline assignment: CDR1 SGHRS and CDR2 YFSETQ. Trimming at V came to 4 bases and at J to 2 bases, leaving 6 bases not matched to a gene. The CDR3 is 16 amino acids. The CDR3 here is CASSPGTGINTGELFF. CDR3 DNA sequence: TGCGCCAGCAGCCCGGGGACAGGGATTAACACCGGGGAGCTGTTTTTT. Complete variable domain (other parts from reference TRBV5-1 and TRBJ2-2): KAGVTQTPRYLIKTRGQQVTLSCSPISGHRSVSWYQQTPGQGLQFLFEYFSETQRNKGNFPGRFSGRQFSNSRSEMNVSTLELGDSALYLCASSPGTGINTGELFFGEGSRLTVL.

CDR3 nucleotide sequence: TGTGCCAGCAGTTACTCGAGAGGGGGCGGTGGTCAGCCCCAGCATTTT. It specifies CASSYSRGGGGQPQHF. V and J are TRBV6-5 and TRBJ1-5, with 7 nucleotides matching TRBD1. Germline assignment: CDR1 MNHEY and CDR2 SVGAGI. The V gene end was trimmed by 0 bases and the J gene end by 6 bases; junction bases not matched to a gene: 8. The length of the CDR3 is 16 residues.

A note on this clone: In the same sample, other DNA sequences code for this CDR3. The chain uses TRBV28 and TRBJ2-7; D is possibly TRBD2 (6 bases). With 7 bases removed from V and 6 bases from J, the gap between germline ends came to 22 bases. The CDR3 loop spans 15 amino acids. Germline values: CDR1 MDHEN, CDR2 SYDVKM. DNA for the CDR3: TGTGCCAGCACCCCTTCGGAGGGAATGCGGGGCGAGCAGTACTTC. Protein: CASTPSEGMRGEQYF. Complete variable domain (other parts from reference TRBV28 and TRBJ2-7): DVKVTQSSRYLVKRTGEKVFLECVQDMDHENMFWYRQDPGLGLRLIYFSYDVKMKEKGDIPEGYSVSREKKERFSLILESASTNQTSMYLCASTPSEGMRGEQYFGPGTRLTVT.

The CDR3 region is CASSYGGNLNTEAFF. As DNA, the CDR3 is TGTGCCAGCAGTTACGGTGGCAACCTGAACACTGAAGCTTTCTTT. The J gene is TRBJ1-1, the V gene TRBV6-6; no clear D. Trimming stripped 2 bases from V and 0 bases from J, with 10 bases between. CDR1 and CDR2 (germline): MNHNY, SVGAGI (reference sequence). This CDR3 has 15 amino acids.

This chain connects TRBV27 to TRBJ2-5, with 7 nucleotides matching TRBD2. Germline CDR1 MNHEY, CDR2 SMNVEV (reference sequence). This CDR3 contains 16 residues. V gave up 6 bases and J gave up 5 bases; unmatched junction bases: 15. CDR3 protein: CASSLVGGDYSETQYF. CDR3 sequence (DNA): TGTGCCAGCAGCCTGGTGGGGGGGGATTATTCGGAGACCCAGTACTTC.

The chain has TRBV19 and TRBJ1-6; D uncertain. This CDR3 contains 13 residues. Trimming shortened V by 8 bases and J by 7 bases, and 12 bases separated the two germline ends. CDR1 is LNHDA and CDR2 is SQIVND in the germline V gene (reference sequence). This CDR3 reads CASGEGRNSPLHF. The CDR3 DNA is TGTGCCAGTGGAGAGGGAAGGAATTCACCCCTCCACTTT. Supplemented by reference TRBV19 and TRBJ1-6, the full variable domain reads DGGITQSPKYLFRKEGQNVTLSCEQNLNHDAMYWYRQDPGQGLRLIYYSQIVNDFQKGDIAEGYSVSREKKESFPLTVTSAQKNPTAFYLCASGEGRNSPLHFGNGTRLTVT.

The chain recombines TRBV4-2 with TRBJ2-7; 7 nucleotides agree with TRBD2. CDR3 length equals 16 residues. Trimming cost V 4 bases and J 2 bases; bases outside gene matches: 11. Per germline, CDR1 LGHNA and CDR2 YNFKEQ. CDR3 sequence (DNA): TGTGCCAGCAGCCGCCCGGGTTCAGCGGGGACCTACGAGCAGTACTTC. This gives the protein CASSRPGSAGTYEQYF.

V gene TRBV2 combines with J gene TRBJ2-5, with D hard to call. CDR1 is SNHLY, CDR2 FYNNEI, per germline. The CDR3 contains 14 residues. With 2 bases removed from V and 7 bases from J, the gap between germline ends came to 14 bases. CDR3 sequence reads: CASSERGIEGTQYF. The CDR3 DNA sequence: TGTGCCAGCAGTGAACGCGGAATTGAAGGGACCCAGTACTTC.

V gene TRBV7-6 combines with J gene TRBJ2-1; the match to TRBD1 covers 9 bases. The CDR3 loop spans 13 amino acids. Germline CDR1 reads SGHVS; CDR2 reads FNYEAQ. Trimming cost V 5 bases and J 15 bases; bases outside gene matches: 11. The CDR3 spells CASSPSVKDRGFF. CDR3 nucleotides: TGTGCCAGCAGCCCATCAGTTAAGGACAGGGGGTTCTTC.

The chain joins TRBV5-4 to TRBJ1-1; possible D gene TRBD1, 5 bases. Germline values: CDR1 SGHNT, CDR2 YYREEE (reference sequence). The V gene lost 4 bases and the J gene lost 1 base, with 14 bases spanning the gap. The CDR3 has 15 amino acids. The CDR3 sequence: CASSPVITGNTEAFF. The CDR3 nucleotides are TGTGCCAGCAGCCCAGTAATTACAGGGAACACTGAAGCTTTCTTT.

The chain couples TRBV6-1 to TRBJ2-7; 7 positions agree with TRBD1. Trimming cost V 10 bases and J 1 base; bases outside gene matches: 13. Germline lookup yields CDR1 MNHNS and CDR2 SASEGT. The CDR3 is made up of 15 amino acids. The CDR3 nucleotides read TGTGCCACCCCTTTTGGACGGGACAGTTCCTACGAGCAGTACTTC. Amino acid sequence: CATPFGRDSSYEQYF.

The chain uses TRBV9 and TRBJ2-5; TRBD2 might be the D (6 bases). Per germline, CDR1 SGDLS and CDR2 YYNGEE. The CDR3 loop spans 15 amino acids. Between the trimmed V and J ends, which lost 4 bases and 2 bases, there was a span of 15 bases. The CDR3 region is CASSPRGLTQETQYF. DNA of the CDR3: TGTGCCAGCAGCCCCCGGGGACTGACACAAGAGACCCAGTACTTC.

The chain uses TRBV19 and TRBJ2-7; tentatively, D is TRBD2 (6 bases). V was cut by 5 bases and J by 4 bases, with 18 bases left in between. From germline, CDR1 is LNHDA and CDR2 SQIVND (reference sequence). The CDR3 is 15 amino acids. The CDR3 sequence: CASSGRGLANYEQYF. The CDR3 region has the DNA TGTGCCAGTAGTGGGCGGGGACTGGCCAATTACGAGCAGTACTTC.

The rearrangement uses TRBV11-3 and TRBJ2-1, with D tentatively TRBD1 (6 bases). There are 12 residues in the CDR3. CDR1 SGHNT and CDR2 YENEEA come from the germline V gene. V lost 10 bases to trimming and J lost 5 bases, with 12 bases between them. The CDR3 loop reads CATGQSDNEQFF. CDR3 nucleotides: TGTGCCACCGGACAGTCTGACAATGAGCAGTTCTTC.

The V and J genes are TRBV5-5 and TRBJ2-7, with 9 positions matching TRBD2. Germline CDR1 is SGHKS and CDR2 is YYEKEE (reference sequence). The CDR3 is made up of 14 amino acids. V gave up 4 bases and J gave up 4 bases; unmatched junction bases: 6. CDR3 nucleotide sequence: TGTGCCAGCAGCGTTAGCGGGAGTACTTACGAGCAGTACTTC. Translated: CASSVSGSTYEQYF.

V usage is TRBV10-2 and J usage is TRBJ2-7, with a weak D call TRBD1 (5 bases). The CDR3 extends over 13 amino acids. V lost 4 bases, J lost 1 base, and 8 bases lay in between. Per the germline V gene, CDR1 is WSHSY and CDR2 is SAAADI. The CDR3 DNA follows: TGCGCCAGCAGTGTGACAGTTTCCTACGAGCAGTACTTC. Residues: CASSVTVSYEQYF.

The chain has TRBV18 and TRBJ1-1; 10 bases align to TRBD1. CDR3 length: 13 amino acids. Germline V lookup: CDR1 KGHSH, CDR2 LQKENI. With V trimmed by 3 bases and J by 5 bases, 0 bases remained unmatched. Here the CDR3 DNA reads TGTGCCAGCTCACCGGGACAGGGGACTGAAGCTTTCTTT. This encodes CASSPGQGTEAFF.

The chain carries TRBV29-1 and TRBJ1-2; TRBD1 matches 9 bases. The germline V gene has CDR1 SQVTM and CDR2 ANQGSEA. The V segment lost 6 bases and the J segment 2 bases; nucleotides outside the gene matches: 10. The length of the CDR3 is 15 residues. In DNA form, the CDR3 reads TGCAGCGTCGTCGGACAGGGGCCTCCCAACTATGGCTACACCTTC. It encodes CSVVGQGPPNYGYTF.

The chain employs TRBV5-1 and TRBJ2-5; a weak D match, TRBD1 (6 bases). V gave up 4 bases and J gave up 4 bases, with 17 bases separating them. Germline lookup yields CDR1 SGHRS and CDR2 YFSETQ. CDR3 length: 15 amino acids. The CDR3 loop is CASSPGQGYRETQYF. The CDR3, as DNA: TGCGCCAGCAGCCCGGGCCAGGGGTATCGAGAGACCCAGTACTTC.

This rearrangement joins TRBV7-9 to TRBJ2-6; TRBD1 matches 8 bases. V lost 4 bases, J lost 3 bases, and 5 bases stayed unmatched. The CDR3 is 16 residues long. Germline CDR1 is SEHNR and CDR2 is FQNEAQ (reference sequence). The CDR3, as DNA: TGTGCCAGCAGCTCCCAGGGGGCTGGTGGGGCCAACGTCCTGACTTTC. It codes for CASSSQGAGGANVLTF.

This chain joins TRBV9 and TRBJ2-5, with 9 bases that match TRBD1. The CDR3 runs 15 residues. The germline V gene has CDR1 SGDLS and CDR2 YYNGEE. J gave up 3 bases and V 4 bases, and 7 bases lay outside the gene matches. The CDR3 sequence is CASSPGTGKKETQYF. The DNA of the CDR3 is TGTGCCAGCAGCCCCGGGACAGGGAAAAAAGAGACCCAGTACTTC.

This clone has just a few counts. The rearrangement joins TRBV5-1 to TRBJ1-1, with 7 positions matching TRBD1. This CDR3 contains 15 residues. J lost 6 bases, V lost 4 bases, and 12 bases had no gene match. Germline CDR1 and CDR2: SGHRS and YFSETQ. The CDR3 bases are TGCGCCAGCAGCCTCTCACAGGGGAGAACGGCTGAAGCTTTCTTT. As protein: CASSLSQGRTAEAFF.

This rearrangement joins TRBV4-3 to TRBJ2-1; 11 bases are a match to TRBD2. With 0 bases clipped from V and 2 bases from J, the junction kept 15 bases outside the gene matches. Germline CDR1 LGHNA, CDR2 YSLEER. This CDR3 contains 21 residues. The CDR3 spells CASSQEPPASGRLQPYNEQFF. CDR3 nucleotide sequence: TGCGCCAGCAGCCAAGAACCCCCGGCTAGCGGGAGGCTTCAACCCTACAATGAGCAGTTCTTC.

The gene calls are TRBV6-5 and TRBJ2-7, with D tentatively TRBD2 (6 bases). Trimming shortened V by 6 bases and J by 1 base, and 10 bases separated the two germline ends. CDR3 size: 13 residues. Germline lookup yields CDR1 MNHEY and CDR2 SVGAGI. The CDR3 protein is CASSFSGSYEQYF. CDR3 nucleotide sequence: TGTGCCAGCAGCTTTAGCGGTTCCTACGAGCAGTACTTC.

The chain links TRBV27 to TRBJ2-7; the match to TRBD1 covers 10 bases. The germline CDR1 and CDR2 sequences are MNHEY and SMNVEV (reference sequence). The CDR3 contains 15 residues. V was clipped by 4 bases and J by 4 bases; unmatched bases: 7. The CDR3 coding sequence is TGTGCCAGCAGTTCGCCGGGACAGGGGAGGTACGAGCAGTACTTC. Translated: CASSSPGQGRYEQYF.

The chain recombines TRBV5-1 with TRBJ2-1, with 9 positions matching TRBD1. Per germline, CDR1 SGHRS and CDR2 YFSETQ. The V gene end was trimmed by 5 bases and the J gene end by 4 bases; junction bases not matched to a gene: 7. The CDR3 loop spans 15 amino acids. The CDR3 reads CASSSGTGTYNEQFF. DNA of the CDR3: TGCGCCAGCAGTTCCGGGACAGGGACTTACAATGAGCAGTTCTTC. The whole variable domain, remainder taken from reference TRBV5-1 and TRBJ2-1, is KAGVTQTPRYLIKTRGQQVTLSCSPISGHRSVSWYQQTPGQGLQFLFEYFSETQRNKGNFPGRFSGRQFSNSRSEMNVSTLELGDSALYLCASSSGTGTYNEQFFGPGTRLTVL.

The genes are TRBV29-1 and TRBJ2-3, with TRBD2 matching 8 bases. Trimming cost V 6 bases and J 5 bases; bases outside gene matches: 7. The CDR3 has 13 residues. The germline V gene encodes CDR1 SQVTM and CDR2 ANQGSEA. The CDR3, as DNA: TGCAGCGTCCGAGCGGGAGCGGGAGATACGCAGTATTTT. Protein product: CSVRAGAGDTQYF.

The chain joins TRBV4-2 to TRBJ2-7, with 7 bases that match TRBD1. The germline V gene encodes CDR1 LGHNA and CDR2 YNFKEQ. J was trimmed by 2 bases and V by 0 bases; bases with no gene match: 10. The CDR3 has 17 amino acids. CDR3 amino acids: CASSQEVPGQYPYEQYF. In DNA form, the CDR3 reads TGTGCCAGCAGCCAAGAGGTCCCGGGACAGTACCCCTACGAGCAGTACTTC.

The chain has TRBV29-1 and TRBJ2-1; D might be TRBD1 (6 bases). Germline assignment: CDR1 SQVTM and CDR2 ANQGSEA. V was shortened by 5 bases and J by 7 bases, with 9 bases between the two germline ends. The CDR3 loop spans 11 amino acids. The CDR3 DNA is TGCAGCGTTAGCCAGGGGAATGAGCAGTTCTTC. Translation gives CSVSQGNEQFF.

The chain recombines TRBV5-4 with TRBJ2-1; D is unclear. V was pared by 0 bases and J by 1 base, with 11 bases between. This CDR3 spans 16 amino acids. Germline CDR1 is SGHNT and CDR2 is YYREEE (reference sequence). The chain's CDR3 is CASSLDFSRSYNEQFF. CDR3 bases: TGTGCCAGCAGCTTGGATTTCTCGCGGTCCTACAATGAGCAGTTCTTC.